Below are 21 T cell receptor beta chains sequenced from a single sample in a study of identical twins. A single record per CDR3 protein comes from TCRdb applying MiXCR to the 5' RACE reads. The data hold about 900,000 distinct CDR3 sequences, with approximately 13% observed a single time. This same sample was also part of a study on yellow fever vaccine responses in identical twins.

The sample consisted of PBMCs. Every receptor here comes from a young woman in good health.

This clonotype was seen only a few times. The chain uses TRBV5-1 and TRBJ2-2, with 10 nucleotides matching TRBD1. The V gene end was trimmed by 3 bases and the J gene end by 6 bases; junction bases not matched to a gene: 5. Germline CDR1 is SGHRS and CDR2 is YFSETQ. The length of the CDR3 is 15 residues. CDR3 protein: CASSWTGGNAGELFF. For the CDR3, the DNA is TGCGCCAGCAGCTGGACAGGGGGAAATGCCGGGGAGCTGTTTTTT.

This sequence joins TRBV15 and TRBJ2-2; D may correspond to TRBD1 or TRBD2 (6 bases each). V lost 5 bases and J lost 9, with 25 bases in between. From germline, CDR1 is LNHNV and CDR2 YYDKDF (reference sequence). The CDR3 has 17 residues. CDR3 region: CATSHTLGGYRDRELFF. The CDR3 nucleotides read TGTGCCACCAGCCATACCCTGGGAGGCTACAGGGATCGGGAGCTGTTTTTT.

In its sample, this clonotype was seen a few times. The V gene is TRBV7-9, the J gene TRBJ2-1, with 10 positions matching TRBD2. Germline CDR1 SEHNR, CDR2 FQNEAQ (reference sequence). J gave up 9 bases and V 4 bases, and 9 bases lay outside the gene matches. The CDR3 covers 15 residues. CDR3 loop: CASSYSPLAGVEQFF. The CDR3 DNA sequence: TGTGCCAGCAGCTATTCCCCCCTAGCGGGAGTTGAGCAGTTCTTC. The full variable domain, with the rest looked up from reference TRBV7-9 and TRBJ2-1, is DTGVSQNPRHKITKRGQNVTFRCDPISEHNRLYWYRQTLGQGPEFLTYFQNEAQLEKSRLLSDRFSAERPKGSFSTLEIQRTEQGDSAMYLCASSYSPLAGVEQFFGPGTRLTVL.

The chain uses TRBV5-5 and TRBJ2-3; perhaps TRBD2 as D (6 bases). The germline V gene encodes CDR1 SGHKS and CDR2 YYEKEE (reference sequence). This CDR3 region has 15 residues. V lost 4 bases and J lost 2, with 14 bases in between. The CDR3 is CASSAGPPITDTQYF. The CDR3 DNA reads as TGTGCCAGCAGCGCGGGACCTCCGATCACAGATACGCAGTATTTT.

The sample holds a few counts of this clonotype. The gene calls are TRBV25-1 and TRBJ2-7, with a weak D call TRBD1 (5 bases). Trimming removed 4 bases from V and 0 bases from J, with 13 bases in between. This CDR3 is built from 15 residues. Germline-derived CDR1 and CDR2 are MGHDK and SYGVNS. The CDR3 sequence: CASSGGPQSSYEQYF. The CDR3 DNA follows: TGTGCCAGCAGTGGGGGCCCACAGAGCTCCTACGAGCAGTACTTC.

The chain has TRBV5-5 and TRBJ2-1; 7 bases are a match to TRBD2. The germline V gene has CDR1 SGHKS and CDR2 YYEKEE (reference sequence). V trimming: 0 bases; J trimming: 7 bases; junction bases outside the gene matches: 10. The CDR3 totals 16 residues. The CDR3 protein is CASSLVAGLVQNEQFF. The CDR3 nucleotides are TGTGCCAGCAGCTTGGTAGCGGGTTTGGTTCAGAATGAGCAGTTCTTC.

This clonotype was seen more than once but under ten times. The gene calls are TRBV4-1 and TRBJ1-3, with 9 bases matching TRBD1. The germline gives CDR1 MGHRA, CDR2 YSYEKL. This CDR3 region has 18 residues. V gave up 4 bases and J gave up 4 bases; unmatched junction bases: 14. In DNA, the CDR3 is TGCGCCAGCAGCCGGTTAAACAGGGACAGGGTGTCAGGAAACACCATATATTTT. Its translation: CASSRLNRDRVSGNTIYF.

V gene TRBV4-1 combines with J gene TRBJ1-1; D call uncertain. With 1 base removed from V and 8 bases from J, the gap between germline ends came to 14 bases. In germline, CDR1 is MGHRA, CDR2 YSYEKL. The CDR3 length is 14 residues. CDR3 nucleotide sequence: TGCGCCAGCAGCCAAGGCCGGCGGGGAGAAGAAGCTTTCTTT. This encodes CASSQGRRGEEAFF.

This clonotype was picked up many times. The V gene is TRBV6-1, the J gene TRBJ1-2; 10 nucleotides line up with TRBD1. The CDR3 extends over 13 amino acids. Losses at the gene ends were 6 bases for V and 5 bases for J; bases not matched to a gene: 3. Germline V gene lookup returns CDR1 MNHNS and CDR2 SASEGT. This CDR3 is CASRVGQGYGYTF. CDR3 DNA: TGTGCCAGCAGAGTGGGACAGGGGTATGGCTACACCTTC.

Here the CDR3 DNA reads TGCGCCAGCAGTGAGGGACACCAGAACACTGAAGCTTTCTTT. Its protein is CASSEGHQNTEAFF. The V call is TRBV10-1, the J call TRBJ1-1; tentative D call: TRBD1 (5 bases). Trimming took 2 bases from V and 1 from J, leaving 8 bases between them. CDR1 and CDR2 from the germline V gene are WNHNN and SYGVQD (reference sequence). CDR3 length equals 14 residues.

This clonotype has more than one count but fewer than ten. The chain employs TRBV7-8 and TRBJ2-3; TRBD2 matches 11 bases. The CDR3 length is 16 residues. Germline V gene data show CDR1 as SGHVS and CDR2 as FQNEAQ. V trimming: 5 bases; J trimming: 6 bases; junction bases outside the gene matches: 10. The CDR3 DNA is TGTGCCAGCAGCCTCCTTACTAGCGGGAGTTGGGATACGCAGTATTTT. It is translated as CASSLLTSGSWDTQYF.

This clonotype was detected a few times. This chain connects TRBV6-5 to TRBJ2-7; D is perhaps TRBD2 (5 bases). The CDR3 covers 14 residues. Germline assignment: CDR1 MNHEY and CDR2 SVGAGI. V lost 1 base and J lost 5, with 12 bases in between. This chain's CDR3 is CASSYYGTGDEQYF. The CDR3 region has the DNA TGTGCCAGCAGTTACTATGGTACCGGGGACGAGCAGTACTTC.

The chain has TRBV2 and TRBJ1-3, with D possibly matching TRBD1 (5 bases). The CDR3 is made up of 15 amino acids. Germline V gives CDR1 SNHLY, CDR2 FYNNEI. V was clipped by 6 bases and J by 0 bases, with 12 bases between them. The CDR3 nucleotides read TGTGCCAGCAGGAGGCCAGGGATCTCTGGAAACACCATATATTTT. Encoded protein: CASRRPGISGNTIYF.

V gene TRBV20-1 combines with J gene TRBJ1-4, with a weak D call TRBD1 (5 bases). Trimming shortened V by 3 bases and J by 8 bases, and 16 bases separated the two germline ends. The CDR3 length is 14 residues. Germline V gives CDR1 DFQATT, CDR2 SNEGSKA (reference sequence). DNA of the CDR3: TGCAGTGCTAGTTTGGGGGGAGGATTGGAAAAACTGTTTTTT. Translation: CSASLGGGLEKLFF.

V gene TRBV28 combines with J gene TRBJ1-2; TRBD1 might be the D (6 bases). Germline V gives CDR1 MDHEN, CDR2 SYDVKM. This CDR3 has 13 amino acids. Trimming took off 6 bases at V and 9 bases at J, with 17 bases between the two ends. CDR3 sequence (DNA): TGTGCCAGCAGAGAAAGGACAGCCGGGAGCTACACCTTC. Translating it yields CASRERTAGSYTF.

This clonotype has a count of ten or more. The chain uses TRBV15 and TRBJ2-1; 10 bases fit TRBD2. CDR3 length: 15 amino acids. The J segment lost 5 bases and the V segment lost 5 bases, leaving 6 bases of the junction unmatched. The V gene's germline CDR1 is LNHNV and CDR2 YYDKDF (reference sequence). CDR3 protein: CATSGSGRIDNEQFF. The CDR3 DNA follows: TGTGCCACCAGCGGTAGCGGGAGGATCGACAATGAGCAGTTCTTC.

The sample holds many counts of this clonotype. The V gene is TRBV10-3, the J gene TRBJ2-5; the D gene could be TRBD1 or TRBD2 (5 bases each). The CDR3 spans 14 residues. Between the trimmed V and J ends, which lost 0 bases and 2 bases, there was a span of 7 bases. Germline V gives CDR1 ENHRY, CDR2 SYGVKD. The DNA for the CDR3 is TGTGCCATCAGTGAGTCGAGGGGTCAAGAGACCCAGTACTTC. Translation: CAISESRGQETQYF.

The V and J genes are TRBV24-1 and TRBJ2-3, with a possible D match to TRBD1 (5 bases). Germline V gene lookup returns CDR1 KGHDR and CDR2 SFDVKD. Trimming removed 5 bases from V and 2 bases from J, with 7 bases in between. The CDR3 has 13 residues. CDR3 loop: CATSAGFTDTQYF. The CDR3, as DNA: TGTGCCACCAGTGCAGGGTTCACAGATACGCAGTATTTT.

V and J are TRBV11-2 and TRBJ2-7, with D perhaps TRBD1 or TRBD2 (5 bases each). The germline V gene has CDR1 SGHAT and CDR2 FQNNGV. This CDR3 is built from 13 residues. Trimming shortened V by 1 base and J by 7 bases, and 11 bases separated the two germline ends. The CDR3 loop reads CASSLGGAGEQYV. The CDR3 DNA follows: TGTGCCAGCAGCTTAGGAGGGGCCGGGGAGCAGTACGTC.

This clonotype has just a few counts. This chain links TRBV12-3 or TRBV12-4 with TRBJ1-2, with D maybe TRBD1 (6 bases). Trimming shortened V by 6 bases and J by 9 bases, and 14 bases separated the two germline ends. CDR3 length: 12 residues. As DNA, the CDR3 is TGTGCCAGCAGCTTGACAGGATCGAGCTACACCTTC. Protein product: CASSLTGSSYTF.

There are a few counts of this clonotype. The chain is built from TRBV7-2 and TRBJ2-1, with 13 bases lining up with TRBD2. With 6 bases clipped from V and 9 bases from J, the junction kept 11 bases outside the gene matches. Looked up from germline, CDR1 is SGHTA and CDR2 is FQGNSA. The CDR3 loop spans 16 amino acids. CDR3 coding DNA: TGTGCCAGCAGGCCAGGTGGACTAGCGGGAGTCGGTGAGCAGTTCTTC. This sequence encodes CASRPGGLAGVGEQFF.